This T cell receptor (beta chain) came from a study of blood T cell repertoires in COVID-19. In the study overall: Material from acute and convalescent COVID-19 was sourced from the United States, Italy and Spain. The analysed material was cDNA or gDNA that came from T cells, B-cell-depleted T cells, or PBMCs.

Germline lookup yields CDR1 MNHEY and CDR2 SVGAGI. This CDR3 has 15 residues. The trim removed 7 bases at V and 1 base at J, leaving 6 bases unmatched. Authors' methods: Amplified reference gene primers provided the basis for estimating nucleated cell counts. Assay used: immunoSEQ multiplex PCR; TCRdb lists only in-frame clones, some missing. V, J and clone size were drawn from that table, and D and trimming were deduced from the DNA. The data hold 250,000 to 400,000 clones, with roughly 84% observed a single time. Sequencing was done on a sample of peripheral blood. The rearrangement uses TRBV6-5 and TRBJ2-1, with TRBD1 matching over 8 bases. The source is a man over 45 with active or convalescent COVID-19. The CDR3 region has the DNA TGTGCCAGCAATGGACAGGGTCTATCCTACAATGAGCAGTTCTTC. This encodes CASNGQGLSYNEQFF.